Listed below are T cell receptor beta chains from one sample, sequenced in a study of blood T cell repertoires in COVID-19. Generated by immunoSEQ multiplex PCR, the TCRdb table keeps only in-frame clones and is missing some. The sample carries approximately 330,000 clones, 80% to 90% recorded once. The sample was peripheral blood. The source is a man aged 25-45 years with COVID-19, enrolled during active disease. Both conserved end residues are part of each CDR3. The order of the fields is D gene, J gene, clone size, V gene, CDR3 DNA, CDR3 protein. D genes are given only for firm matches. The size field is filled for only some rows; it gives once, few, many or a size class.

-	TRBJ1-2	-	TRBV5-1	TGCGCCAGCAGCCTCCGGGGGGGAGTAAATGGCTACACCTTC	CASSLRGGVNGYTF
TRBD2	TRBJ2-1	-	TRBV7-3	TGTGCCAGCAGCCGGACTAGCGGAGCGTACAATGAGCAGTTCTTC	CASSRTSGAYNEQFF
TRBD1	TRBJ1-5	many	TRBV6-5	TGTGCCAGCAGGTCCGACAGGGCCAGTCAGCCCCAGCATTTT	CASRSDRASQPQHF
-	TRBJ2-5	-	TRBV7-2	TGTGCCAGCAGCTTAGGCCAGGTCCGCCAAGAGACCCAGTACTTC	CASSLGQVRQETQYF
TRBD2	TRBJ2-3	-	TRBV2	TGTGCCAGCCGCGGGAGTTCGACGGATACGCAGTATTTT	CASRGSSTDTQYF
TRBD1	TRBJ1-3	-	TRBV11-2	TGTGCCAGCAGAGGAAGAACAGGGGTAGGAGGAAACACCATATATTTT	CASRGRTGVGGNTIYF
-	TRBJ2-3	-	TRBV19	TGTGCCAGTAGTATAGTTCCGGTAGTAGTGACAGATACGCAGTATTTT	CASSIVPVVVTDTQYF
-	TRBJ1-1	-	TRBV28	TGTGCCAGCAGTCCAAGGGGGACACTCATGAACACTGAAGCTTTCTTT	CASSPRGTLMNTEAFF
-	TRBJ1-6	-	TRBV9	TGTGCCAGCAGCGTAGGCGGCAGTAATTCACCCCTCCACTTT	CASSVGGSNSPLHF
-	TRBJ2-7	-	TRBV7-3	TGTGCCAGCAGCTTAACGGGCGGGGCGGCCTACGAGCAGTACTTC	CASSLTGGAAYEQYF
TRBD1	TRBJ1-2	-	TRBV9	TGTGCCAGCAGCGACCCGGGACAGGGTTATGGCTACACCTTC	CASSDPGQGYGYTF
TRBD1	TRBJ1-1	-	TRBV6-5	TGTGCCAGCAGTCCCCAGGGGGCACTGGGAGCTTTCTTT	CASSPQGALGAFF
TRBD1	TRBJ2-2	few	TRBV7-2	TGTGCCAGCAGCCCCGACAGGGGGGACACCGGGGAGCTGTTTTTT	CASSPDRGDTGELFF
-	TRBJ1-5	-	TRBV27	TGTGCCAGCAGTTTAAGAGGACAGAGGATCAATCAGCCCCAGCATTTT	CASSLRGQRINQPQHF
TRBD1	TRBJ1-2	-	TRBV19	TGTGCCAGTAGTATCCTGGGACAGGGTGCCTATGGCTACACCTTC	CASSILGQGAYGYTF
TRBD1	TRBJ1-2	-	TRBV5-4	TGTGCCAGCAGCTCGGACGTGGGGCAGGGGGCTCGGGGCTACACCTTC	CASSSDVGQGARGYTF
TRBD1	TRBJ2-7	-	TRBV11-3	TGTGCCAGCAGCTCCGCCGGGACAGGGTCGGGGGAGCAGTACTTC	CASSSAGTGSGEQYF
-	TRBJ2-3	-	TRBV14	TGTGCCAGCAGCTTTACACCCAGCACAGATACGCAGTATTTT	CASSFTPSTDTQYF
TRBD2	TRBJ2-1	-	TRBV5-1	TGCGCCAGCAACCCACTAGCGGGAGGCCCCAATGAGCAGTTCTTC	CASNPLAGGPNEQFF
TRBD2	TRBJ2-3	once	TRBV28	TGTGCCATCGAAGAGCGTCGGGCGGGAGGCGGGACAGATACGCAGTATTTT	CAIEERRAGGGTDTQYF
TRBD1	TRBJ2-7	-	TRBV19	TGTGCCAGTAGTATTGGGCAGGGGGCCCGCTACGAGCAGTACTTC	CASSIGQGARYEQYF
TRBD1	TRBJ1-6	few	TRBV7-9	TGTGCCAGCAGCCCCGGGACAGGGTATAATTCACCCCTCCACTTT	CASSPGTGYNSPLHF
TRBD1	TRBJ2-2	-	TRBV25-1	TGTGCCAGCCGCAGACCCGGGACAGGAAGCACCGGGGAGCTGTTTTTT	CASRRPGTGSTGELFF